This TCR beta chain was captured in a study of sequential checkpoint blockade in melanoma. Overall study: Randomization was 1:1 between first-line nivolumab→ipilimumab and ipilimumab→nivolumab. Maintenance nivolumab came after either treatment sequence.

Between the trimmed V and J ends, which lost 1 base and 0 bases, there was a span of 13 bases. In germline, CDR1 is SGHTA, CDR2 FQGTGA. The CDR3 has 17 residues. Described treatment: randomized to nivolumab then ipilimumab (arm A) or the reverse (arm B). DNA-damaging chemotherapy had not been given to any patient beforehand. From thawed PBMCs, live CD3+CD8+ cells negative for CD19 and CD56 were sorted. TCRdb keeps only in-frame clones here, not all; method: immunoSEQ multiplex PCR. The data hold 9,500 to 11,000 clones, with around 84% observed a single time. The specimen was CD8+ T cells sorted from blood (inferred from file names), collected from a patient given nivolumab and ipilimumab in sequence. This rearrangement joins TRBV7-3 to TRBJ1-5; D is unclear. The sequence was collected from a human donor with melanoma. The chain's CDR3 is CASSLKSGAPSNQPQHF. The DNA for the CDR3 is TGTGCCAGCAGCTTAAAATCAGGCGCTCCTAGCAATCAGCCCCAGCATTTT.